This TCR beta chain was obtained from a study of preoperative IRX-2 immunotherapy in early breast cancer. Germline V gene sequence: CDR1 SGHRS, CDR2 YFSETQ. The CDR3 spans 14 residues. Trimming removed 3 bases at V and 5 bases at J, with 11 bases between. The treatment denotes: preoperative locoregional IRX-2 cytokine immunotherapy. Preoperative locoregional IRX-2 cytokine immunotherapy was tested in the phase Ib source study. The table came from immunoSEQ multiplex PCR; TCRdb's copy has only in-frame clones and leaves some out. The sample records approximately 98,000 clones, 80% to 90% being singletons.

This specimen consisted of tumor tissue, obtained after IRX-2 immunotherapy. The sequence was collected from a human donor with breast cancer. The rearrangement links TRBV5-1 to TRBJ2-2; a weak D match, TRBD1 (6 bases). This CDR3 is CASSWTDDTGELFF. CDR3 in DNA: TGCGCCAGCAGCTGGACAGACGATACCGGGGAGCTGTTTTTT. Combining the CDR3 with reference TRBV5-1 and TRBJ2-2 gives the whole variable domain KAGVTQTPRYLIKTRGQQVTLSCSPISGHRSVSWYQQTPGQGLQFLFEYFSETQRNKGNFPGRFSGRQFSNSRSEMNVSTLELGDSALYLCASSWTDDTGELFFGEGSRLTVL.